Reported below is one TCR beta chain. Antigen specificity is unknown. This sample was included in a study of T cell responses to AZD1222 COVID-19 vaccine. Study conclusions and caveats: White British people made up most donors, females outnumbered males, and clonal diversity was possibly underestimated. Baseline serology detected seropositivity in only six or seven AZD1222 recipients.

The assay was immunoSEQ multiplex PCR, and TCRdb's table has in-frame clones only and misses some. The table records around 150,000 clones, 92% of them present only once. Pooled samples include second doses given at about 4 or 12 weeks. V lost 3 bases to trimming and J lost 7 bases, with 12 bases between them. Germline loops: CDR1 MNHEY, CDR2 SMNVEV (reference sequence). This CDR3 has 13 residues. This rearrangement joins TRBV27 to TRBJ1-2; possibly TRBD1 for D (6 bases). The source of this sequence is an adult who received the AZD1222 COVID-19 vaccine. Sample: peripheral blood, taken 28 days after the second AZD1222 dose. The CDR3 here is CASSFLGGAGYTF. CDR3 in DNA: TGTGCCAGCAGTTTTTTGGGGGGCGCTGGCTACACCTTC.